This T cell receptor beta chain originates from a study of cytomegalovirus exposure and HLA in healthy donors. The germline CDR1 and CDR2 sequences are MNHEY and SVGAGI. This CDR3 is built from 15 residues. V lost 7 bases and J lost 0, with 13 bases in between. The PCR made use of 60 Vbeta and 13 Jbeta primers. Method: immunoSEQ multiplex PCR; TCRdb's copy keeps in-frame clones and lacks some. The data hold 70,000 to 95,000 clones, with almost 85% observed a single time. The TCR sequence derives from a woman aged 18-30 years in good health and CMV-seropositive. The chain is built from TRBV6-5 and TRBJ1-5; no firm D call. Sequenced input: PBMCs. In DNA form, the CDR3 reads TGTGCCAGCAAACCTGGAGGAAATAGCAATCAGCCCCAGCATTTT. Amino acid sequence: CASKPGGNSNQPQHF.